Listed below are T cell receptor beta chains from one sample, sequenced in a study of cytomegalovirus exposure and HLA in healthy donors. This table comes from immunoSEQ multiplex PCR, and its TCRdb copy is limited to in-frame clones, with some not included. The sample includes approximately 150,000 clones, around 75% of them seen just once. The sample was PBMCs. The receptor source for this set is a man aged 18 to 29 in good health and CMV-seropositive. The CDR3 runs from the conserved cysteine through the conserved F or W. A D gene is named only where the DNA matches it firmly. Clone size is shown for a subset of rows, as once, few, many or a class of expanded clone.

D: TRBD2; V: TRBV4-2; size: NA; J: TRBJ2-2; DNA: TGTGCCAGCAGCCACGTATATAGCGGGGCGAACACCGGGGAGCTGTTTTTT; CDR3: CASSHVYSGANTGELFF
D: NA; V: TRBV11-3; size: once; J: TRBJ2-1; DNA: TGTGCCAGCAGCTTTCAGGGCCGGAAGGGCGATGAGCAGTTCTTC; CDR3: CASSFQGRKGDEQFF
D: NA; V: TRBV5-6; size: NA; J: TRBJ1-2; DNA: TGTGCCAGCAGGGAGGAGAACTATGGCTACACCTTC; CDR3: CASREENYGYTF
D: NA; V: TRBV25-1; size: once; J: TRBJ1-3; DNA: TGTGCCAGCAGTGAGGGCAAGTTGATCGGAAACACCATATATTTT; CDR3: CASSEGKLIGNTIYF
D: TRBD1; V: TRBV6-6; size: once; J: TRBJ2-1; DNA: TGTGCCAGCAGTCGCGGGACAGGGCTATACAATGAGCAGTTCTTC; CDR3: CASSRGTGLYNEQFF
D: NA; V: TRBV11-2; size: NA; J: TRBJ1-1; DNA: TGTGCCAGCACCCATGGGGGGGACACTGAAGCTTTCTTT; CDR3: CASTHGGDTEAFF
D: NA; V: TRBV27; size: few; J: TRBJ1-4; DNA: TGTGCCAGCGGGCGTTCTACTAATGAAAAACTGTTTTTT; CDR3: CASGRSTNEKLFF
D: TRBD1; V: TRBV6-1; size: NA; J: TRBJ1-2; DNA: TGTGCCAGCAGTGAAGCCGCACTTGTAACAGGGGGAGTCAACTATGGCTACACCTTC; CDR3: CASSEAALVTGGVNYGYTF
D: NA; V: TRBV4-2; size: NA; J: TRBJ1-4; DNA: TGTGCCAGCAGCCAAGATCCGGCAGGGGCTAATGAAAAACTGTTTTTT; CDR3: CASSQDPAGANEKLFF
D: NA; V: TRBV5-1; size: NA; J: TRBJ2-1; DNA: TGCGCCAGCAGCAAAGAAGCTCGGAGCTCCTACAATGAGCAGTTCTTC; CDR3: CASSKEARSSYNEQFF
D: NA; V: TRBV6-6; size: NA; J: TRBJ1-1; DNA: TGTGCGGCCACGCCGGGCACTGAAGCTTTCTTT; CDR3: CAATPGTEAFF
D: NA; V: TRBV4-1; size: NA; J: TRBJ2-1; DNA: TGCGCCAGCACTTATCGGGACACCTACAATGAGCAGTTCTTC; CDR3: CASTYRDTYNEQFF
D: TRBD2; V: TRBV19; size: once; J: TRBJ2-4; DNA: TGTGCCAGTAGTAGGTCGGGACTAGGTATGGCCAAAAACATTCAGTACTTC; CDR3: CASSRSGLGMAKNIQYF
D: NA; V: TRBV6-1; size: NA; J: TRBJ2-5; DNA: TGTGCCAGTCTCCGGGACAACCAAGAGACCCAGTACTTC; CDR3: CASLRDNQETQYF
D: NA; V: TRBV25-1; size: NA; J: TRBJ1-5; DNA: TGTGCCAGCAGTGATTCGACAGGTCCTCAGCCCCAGCATTTT; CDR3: CASSDSTGPQPQHF
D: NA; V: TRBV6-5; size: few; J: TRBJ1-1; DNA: TGTGCCAGCAGCCCCCAGACCAGGGCAGAAGCTTTCTTT; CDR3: CASSPQTRAEAFF
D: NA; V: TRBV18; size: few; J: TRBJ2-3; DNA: TGTGCCAGCTCACCAACTTCTGCAGATACGCAGTATTTT; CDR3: CASSPTSADTQYF
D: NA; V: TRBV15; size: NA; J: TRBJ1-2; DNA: TGTGCCACCAGCAGAGATCCCGGGGGCGGGGGTAGTGGCTACACCTTC; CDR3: CATSRDPGGGGSGYTF
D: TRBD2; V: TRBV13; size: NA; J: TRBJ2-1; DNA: TGTGCCAGCAGCTTACGGCTAGCGGGACACAATGAGCAGTTCTTC; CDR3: CASSLRLAGHNEQFF
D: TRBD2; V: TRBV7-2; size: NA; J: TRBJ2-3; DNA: TGTGCCAGCAGCTTAGGGGTAGCGGGCCTTAGCACAGATACGCAGTATTTT; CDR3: CASSLGVAGLSTDTQYF
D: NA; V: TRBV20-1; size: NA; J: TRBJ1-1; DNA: TGCAGTGCTAGACAGAACACTGAAGCTTTCTTT; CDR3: CSARQNTEAFF
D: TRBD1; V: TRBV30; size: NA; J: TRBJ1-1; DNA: TGTGCCTGGAGTCGGGACAGGGGTGGGGGGGCTGAAGCTTTCTTT; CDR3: CAWSRDRGGGAEAFF
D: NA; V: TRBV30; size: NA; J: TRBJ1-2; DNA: TGTGCCTGGAGTGTACGGGGGGGGAACAACTATGGCTACACCTTC; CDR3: CAWSVRGGNNYGYTF
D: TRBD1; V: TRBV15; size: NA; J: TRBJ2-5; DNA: TGTGCCACCAGCAGAGCCAGGGGGCGAGAGACCCAGTACTTC; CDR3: CATSRARGRETQYF
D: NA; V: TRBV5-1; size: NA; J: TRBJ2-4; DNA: TGCGCCAGCGGTCAGGGGAACAAAAACATTCAGTACTTC; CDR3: CASGQGNKNIQYF
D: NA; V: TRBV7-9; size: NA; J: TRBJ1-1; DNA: TGTGCCAGCAGGCCCACGGCGGTTGGTGAGTCGGAAGCTTTCTTT; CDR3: CASRPTAVGESEAFF
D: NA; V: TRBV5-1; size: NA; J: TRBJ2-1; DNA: TGCGCCAGCAGCTTGGCGGGGTCCTTCTACAATGAGCAGTTCTTC; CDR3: CASSLAGSFYNEQFF
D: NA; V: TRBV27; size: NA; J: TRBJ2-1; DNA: TGTGCCAGCAGTTGGACCGGGAGTGAGCAGTTCTTC; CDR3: CASSWTGSEQFF
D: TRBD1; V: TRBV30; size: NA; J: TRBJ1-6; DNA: TGTGCCTGGAGAGTCGGCGACAGGGTAGGATCACCCCTCCACTTT; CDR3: CAWRVGDRVGSPLHF
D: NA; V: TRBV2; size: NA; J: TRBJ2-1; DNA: TGTGCCAGCAGTGGGACTGACAACAATGAGCAGTTCTTC; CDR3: CASSGTDNNEQFF
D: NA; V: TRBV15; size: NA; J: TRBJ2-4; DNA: TGTGCCACCAGCAGAGATATCTCAGGCAGCAGAGCCAAAAACATTCAGTACTTC; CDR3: CATSRDISGSRAKNIQYF
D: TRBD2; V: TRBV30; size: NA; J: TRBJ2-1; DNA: TGTGCCTGGAGTTTGTCGGGGACTAGCGTCGATGAGCAGTTCTTC; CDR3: CAWSLSGTSVDEQFF
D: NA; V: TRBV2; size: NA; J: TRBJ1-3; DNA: TGTGCCAGCAGTCTCAGGACATCCAGCTCTGGAAACACCATATATTTT; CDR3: CASSLRTSSSGNTIYF
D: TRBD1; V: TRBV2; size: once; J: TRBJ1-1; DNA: TGTGCCAGCAGTGAAGCAAGGGCAGGGGGGACTGAAGCTTTCTTT; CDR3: CASSEARAGGTEAFF
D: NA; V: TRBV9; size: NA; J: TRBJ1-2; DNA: TGTGCCAGCAGCGCACAGGGTTGGAATGGCTACACCTTC; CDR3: CASSAQGWNGYTF
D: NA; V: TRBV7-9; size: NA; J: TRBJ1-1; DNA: TGTGCCAGCAGCTTTCCAGGGGCGGACACTGAAGCTTTCTTT; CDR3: CASSFPGADTEAFF
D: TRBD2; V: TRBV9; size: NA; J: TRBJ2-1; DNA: TGTGCCAGCAGCGTAGATCAAGCGGGGGGGCGTGAGCAGTTCTTC; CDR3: CASSVDQAGGREQFF
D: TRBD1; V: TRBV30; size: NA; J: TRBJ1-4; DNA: TGTGCCTGGACTCGGACAGGGAGGATTCGTGAAAAACTGTTTTTT; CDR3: CAWTRTGRIREKLFF
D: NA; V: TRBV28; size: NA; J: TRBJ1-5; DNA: TGTGCCAGCAGACCTGGTCCACTGGTTCAGCCCCAGCATTTT; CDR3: CASRPGPLVQPQHF
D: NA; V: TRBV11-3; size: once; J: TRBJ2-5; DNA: TGTGCCAGCAGCTTAACAGGCCCACAAGAGACCCAGTACTTC; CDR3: CASSLTGPQETQYF
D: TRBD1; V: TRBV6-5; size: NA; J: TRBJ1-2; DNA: TGTGCCAGCAGTTACTGGAACCGGGACAGCGGAGGAGGCTACACCTTC; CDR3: CASSYWNRDSGGGYTF